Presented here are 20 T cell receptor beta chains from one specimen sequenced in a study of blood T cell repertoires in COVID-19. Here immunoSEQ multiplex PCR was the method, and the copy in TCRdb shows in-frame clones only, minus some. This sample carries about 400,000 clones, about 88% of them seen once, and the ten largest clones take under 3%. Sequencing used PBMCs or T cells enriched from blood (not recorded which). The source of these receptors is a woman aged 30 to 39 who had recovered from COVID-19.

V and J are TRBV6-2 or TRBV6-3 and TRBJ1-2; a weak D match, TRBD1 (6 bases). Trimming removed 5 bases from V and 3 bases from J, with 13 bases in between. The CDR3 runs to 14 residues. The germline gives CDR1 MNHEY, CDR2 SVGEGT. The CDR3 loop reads CASSPWGGHYGYTF. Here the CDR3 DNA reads TGTGCCAGCAGTCCGTGGGGGGGCCACTATGGCTACACCTTC.

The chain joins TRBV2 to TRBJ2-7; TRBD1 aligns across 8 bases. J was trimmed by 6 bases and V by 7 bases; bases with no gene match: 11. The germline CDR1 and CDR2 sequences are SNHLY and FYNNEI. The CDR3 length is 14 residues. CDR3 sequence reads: CASTIDRGSGEQYF. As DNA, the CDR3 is TGTGCCAGCACTATCGACAGGGGTTCGGGCGAGCAGTACTTC.

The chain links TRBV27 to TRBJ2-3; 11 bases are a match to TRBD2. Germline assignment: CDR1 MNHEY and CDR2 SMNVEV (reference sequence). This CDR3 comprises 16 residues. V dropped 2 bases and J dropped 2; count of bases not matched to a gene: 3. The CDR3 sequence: CASSLVLAGDTDTQYF. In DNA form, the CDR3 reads TGTGCCAGCAGTTTAGTACTAGCGGGAGACACAGATACGCAGTATTTT.

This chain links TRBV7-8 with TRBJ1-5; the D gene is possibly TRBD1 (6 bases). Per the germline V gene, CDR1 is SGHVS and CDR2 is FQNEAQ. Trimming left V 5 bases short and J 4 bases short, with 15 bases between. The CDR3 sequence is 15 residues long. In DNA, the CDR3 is TGTGCCAGCAGCATTCTCCGGGGGGCAAATCAGCCCCAGCATTTT. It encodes CASSILRGANQPQHF.

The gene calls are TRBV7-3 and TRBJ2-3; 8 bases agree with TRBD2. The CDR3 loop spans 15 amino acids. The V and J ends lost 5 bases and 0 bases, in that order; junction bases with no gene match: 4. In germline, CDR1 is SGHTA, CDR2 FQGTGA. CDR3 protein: CASSRGGRSTDTQYF. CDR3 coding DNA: TGTGCCAGCAGCCGCGGGGGGCGGAGCACAGATACGCAGTATTTT. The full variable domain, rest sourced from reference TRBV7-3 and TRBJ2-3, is GAGVSQTPSNKVTEKGKYVELRCDPISGHTALYWYRQSLGQGPEFLIYFQGTGAADDSGLPNDRFFAVRPEGSVSTLKIQRTERGDSAVYLCASSRGGRSTDTQYFGPGTRLTVL.

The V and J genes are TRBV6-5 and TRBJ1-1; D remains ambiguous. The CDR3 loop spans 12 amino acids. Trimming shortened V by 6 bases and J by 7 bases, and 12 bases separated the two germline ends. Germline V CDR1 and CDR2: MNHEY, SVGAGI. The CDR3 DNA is TGTGCCAGCAGGACACAGCGGGATGAAGCTTTCTTT. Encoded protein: CASRTQRDEAFF.

CDR3 nucleotides: TGTGCCAGCAGCAAAGCTTGGGGACAGGGGCAAGAGACCCAGTACTTC. It codes for CASSKAWGQGQETQYF. V is TRBV21-1 and J is TRBJ2-5; TRBD1 is the table's D call, not checked against the DNA. TRBV21-1 has pseudogene status. CDR3 length: 16 residues.

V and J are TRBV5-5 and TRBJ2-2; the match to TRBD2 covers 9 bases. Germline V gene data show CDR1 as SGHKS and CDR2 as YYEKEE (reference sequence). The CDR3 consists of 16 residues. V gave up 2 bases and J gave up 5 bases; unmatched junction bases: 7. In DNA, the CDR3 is TGTGCCAGCAGCTTAGCAGCGGGGGGTCTTACCGGGGAGCTGTTTTTT. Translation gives CASSLAAGGLTGELFF.

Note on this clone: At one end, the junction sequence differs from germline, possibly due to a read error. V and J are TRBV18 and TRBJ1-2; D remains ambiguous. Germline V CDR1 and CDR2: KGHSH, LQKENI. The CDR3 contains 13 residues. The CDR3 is CASSPRLGEATNF. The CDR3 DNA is TGTGCCAGCTCACCAAGGCTCGGGGAGGCTACGAACTTC.

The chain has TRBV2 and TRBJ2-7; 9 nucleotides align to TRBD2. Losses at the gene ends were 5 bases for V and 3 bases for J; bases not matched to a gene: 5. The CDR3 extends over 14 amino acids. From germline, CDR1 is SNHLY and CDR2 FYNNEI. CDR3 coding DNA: TGTGCCAGCAGTTCCGGGACTAGCATCTACGAGCAGTACTTC. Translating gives CASSSGTSIYEQYF.

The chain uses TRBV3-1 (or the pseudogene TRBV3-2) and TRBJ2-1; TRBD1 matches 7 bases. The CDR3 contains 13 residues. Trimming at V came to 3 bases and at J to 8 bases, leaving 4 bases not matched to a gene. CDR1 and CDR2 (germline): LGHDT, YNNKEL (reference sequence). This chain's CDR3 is CASSQEGGDEQFF. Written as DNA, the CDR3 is TGTGCCAGCAGCCAGGAAGGGGGCGATGAGCAGTTCTTC.

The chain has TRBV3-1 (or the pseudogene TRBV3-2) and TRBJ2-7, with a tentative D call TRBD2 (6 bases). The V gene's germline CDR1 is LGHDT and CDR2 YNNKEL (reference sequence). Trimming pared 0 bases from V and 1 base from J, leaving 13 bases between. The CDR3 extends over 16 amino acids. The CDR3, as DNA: TGTGCCAGCAGCCAAGAGGGATTTGGGGGGTCCTACGAGCAGTACTTC. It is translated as CASSQEGFGGSYEQYF.

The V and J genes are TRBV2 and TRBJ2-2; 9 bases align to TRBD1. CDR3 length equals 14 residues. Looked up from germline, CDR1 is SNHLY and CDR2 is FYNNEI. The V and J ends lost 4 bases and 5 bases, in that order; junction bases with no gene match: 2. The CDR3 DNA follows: TGTGCCAGCAGTGGGACAGGGGAAACCGGGGAGCTGTTTTTT. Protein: CASSGTGETGELFF.

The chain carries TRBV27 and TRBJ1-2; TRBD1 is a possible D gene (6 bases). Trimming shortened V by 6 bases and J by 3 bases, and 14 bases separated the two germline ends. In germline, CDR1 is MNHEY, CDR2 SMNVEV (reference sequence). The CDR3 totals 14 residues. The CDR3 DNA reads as TGTGCCAGCAGCCCGGGGGGCCAGCACTATGGCTACACCTTC. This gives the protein CASSPGGQHYGYTF.

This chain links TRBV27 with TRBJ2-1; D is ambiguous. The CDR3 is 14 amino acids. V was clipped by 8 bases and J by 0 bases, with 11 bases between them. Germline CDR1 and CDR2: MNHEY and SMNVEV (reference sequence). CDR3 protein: CASGPFSSYNEQFF. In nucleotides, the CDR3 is TGTGCCAGCGGTCCGTTTAGCTCCTACAATGAGCAGTTCTTC.

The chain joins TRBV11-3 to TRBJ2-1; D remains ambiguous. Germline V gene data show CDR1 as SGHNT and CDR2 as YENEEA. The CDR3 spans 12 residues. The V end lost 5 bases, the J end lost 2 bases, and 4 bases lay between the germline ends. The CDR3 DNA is TGTGCCAGCAGCAAGCCCTACAATGAGCAGTTCTTC. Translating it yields CASSKPYNEQFF. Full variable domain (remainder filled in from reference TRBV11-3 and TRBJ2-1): EAGVVQSPRYKIIEKKQPVAFWCNPISGHNTLYWYLQNLGQGPELLIRYENEEAVDDSQLPKDRFSAERLKGVDSTLKIQPAELGDSAVYLCASSKPYNEQFFGPGTRLTVL.

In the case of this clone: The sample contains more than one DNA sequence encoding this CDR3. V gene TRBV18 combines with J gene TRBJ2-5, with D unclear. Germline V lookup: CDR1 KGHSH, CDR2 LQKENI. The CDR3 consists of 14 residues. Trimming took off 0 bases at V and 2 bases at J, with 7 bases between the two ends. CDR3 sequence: CASSPPTVQETQYF. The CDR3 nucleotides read TGTGCCAGCTCACCACCGACTGTGCAAGAGACCCAGTACTTC.

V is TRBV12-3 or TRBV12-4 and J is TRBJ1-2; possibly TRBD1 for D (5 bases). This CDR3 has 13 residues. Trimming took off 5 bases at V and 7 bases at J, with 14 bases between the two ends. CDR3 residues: CASSLRVTVGYTF. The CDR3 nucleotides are TGTGCCAGCAGTCTCAGGGTTACCGTTGGCTACACCTTC.

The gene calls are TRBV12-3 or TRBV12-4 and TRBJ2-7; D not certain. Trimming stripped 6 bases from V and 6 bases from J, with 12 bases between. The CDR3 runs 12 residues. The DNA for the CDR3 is TGTGCCAGCAGAAATAATTTCGGCGAGCAGTACTTC. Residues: CASRNNFGEQYF.

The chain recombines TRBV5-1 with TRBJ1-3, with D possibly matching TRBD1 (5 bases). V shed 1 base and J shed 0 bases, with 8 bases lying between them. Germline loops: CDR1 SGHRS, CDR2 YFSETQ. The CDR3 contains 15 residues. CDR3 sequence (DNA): TGCGCCAGCAGCTTGCGGGGGAGCTCTGGAAACACCATATATTTT. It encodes CASSLRGSSGNTIYF.